This T cell receptor (beta chain) was documented in a study of blood T cell repertoires in COVID-19. The data were produced by immunoSEQ multiplex PCR, yet TCRdb's version contains in-frame clones alone and is incomplete. The sample lists 350,000 to 400,000 clones, about 88% occurring once. Trimming removed 5 bases from V and 1 base from J; junction bases left unmatched: 3. The germline gives CDR1 SGHTA, CDR2 FQGTGA. This CDR3 has 14 residues. The sequencing input was PBMCs or T cells enriched from blood (not recorded which). This receptor was obtained from a woman aged 18-35 years who had recovered from COVID-19. The rearrangement uses TRBV7-3 and TRBJ2-3; 7 bases fit TRBD2. The CDR3 here is CASSAGAGTDTQYF. CDR3 DNA sequence: TGTGCCAGCAGCGCGGGAGCAGGCACAGATACGCAGTATTTT. Based on the CDR3 plus reference TRBV7-3 and TRBJ2-3, the full variable domain is GAGVSQTPSNKVTEKGKYVELRCDPISGHTALYWYRQSLGQGPEFLIYFQGTGAADDSGLPNDRFFAVRPEGSVSTLKIQRTERGDSAVYLCASSAGAGTDTQYFGPGTRLTVL.